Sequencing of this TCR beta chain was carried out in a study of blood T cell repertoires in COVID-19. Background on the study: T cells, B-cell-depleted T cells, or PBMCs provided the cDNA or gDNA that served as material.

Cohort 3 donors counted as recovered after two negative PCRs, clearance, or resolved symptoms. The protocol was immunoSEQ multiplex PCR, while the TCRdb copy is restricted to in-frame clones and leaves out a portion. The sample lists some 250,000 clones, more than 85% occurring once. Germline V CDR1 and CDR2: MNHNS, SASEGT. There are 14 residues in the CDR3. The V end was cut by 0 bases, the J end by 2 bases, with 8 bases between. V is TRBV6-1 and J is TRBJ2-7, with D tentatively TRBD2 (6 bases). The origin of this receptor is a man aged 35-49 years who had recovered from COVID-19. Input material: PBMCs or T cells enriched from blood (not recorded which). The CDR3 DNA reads TGTGCCAGCAGTGAAGCGGAGGGCGCCTACGAGCAGTACTTC. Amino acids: CASSEAEGAYEQYF.